The 14 T cell receptor beta chains below all came from one sample that was sequenced in a study of identical twins. In TCRdb, the 5' RACE reads were re-called with MiXCR into one record per CDR3 protein. The sample has some 790,000 distinct CDR3 sequences, roughly 18% seen once. In addition, the sample was reused for a study of T cells expressing NK-cell markers.

The sequenced sample was PBMCs. Source of these receptors: a woman between 18 and 29 years old in good health.

The chain is built from TRBV11-2 and TRBJ1-4; TRBD1 might be the D (5 bases). Trimming removed 1 base from V and 12 bases from J, with 12 bases in between. Per germline, CDR1 SGHAT and CDR2 FQNNGV. This CDR3 spans 13 amino acids. The CDR3 protein is CASSLVGRDQLFF. CDR3 nucleotide sequence: TGTGCCAGCAGCTTAGTGGGGCGGGACCAACTGTTTTTT.

This chain uses TRBV10-3 with TRBJ1-1, with TRBD1 as a possible D gene (5 bases). V lost 0 bases, J lost 3 bases, and 11 bases lay in between. The CDR3 loop spans 15 amino acids. Germline CDR1 ENHRY, CDR2 SYGVKD. Written as DNA, the CDR3 is TGTGCCATCAGTGAGTCGCCAGGGCTCGACACTGAAGCTTTCTTT. It translates to CAISESPGLDTEAFF.

In this sample, this clonotype turned up a few times. This chain joins TRBV12-5 and TRBJ1-1; unclear D gene. The CDR3 has 12 residues. Germline V gene lookup returns CDR1 LGHNT and CDR2 FRNRAP. The V end was cut by 7 bases, the J end by 4 bases, with 10 bases between. For the CDR3, the DNA is TGTGCTAGTGCTTCAGTGCCCACTGAAGCTTTCTTT. This sequence encodes CASASVPTEAFF.

The J gene is TRBJ2-1, the V gene TRBV11-2; tentative D call: TRBD2 (5 bases). This CDR3 is 13 amino acids long. Germline assignment: CDR1 SGHAT and CDR2 FQNNGV. V shed 7 bases and J shed 5 bases, with 12 bases lying between them. Here the CDR3 reads CASTLGLNNEQFF. CDR3 nucleotides: TGTGCCAGCACCCTCGGACTGAACAATGAGCAGTTCTTC.

The chain recombines TRBV4-1 with TRBJ2-1, with TRBD2 as a possible D gene (5 bases). V lost 0 bases and J 12 bases, leaving 15 bases between the germline ends. This CDR3 comprises 14 residues. Germline CDR1 MGHRA, CDR2 YSYEKL. CDR3 residues: CASSQEEASPGQFF. CDR3 DNA: TGCGCCAGCAGCCAAGAGGAGGCGAGCCCCGGGCAGTTCTTC.

The rearrangement links TRBV20-1 to TRBJ2-3; 7 bases fit TRBD2. Germline V gives CDR1 DFQATT, CDR2 SNEGSKA (reference sequence). CDR3 size: 13 residues. Here the CDR3 reads CSFGPSGRDTQYF. The CDR3 region has the DNA TGCAGCTTCGGGCCTAGCGGTAGAGATACGCAGTATTTT.

The chain combines TRBV5-1 with TRBJ2-2; TRBD1 is a possible D gene (5 bases). Germline CDR1 is SGHRS and CDR2 is YFSETQ. Trimming stripped 4 bases from V and 2 bases from J, with 12 bases between. The length of the CDR3 is 15 residues. The CDR3, as DNA: TGCGCCAGCAGCGAGAGGCAGGGTAACACCGGGGAGCTGTTTTTT. It translates to CASSERQGNTGELFF.

This clonotype was detected many times. This rearrangement joins TRBV12-3 or TRBV12-4 to TRBJ1-1; D is possibly TRBD1 (6 bases). This CDR3 has 15 residues. V lost 7 bases to trimming and J lost 4 bases, with 19 bases between them. The DNA for the CDR3 is TGTGCCAGCACCCCTCACAGGGACGAAGCCACTGAAGCTTTCTTT. It encodes CASTPHRDEATEAFF.

In its sample, this clonotype was seen once. CDR3 coding DNA: TGCAGTGCTCGGGGGACTAGTCGGGGATATTACGAGCAGTACTTC. Encoded protein: CSARGTSRGYYEQYF. The rearrangement uses TRBV20-1 and TRBJ2-7, with TRBD2 matching over 8 bases. The V segment lost 5 bases and the J segment 4 bases; nucleotides outside the gene matches: 13. The germline gives CDR1 DFQATT, CDR2 SNEGSKA (reference sequence). The CDR3 sequence is 15 residues long.

The table lists this clonotype with many counts. Sequence at one end of the junction differs from germline and may be a read error. The rearrangement uses TRBV5-1 and TRBJ2-1; the D call may be TRBD1 or TRBD2 (6 bases each). Germline V gene data show CDR1 as SGHRS and CDR2 as YFSETQ. The CDR3 runs 12 residues. The CDR3 nucleotides are TGTGCCAGCAGCCTCGAAGGGGGGGAGCAGTTCTTC. Its translation: CASSLEGGEQFF.

In its sample, this clonotype was seen a few times. This rearrangement joins TRBV6-2 or TRBV6-3 to TRBJ2-1, with 10 bases aligning to TRBD2. The CDR3 totals 18 residues. Germline V gene sequence: CDR1 MNHEY, CDR2 SVGEGT. J gave up 6 bases and V 7 bases, and 18 bases lay outside the gene matches. The CDR3 sequence: CASTVRGISGRKGNEQFF. The CDR3 nucleotides are TGTGCCAGCACCGTTAGGGGGATTAGCGGGAGGAAAGGCAATGAGCAGTTCTTC.

This clonotype came up a few times. The gene calls are TRBV10-3 and TRBJ2-5; 12 positions match TRBD2. Trimming cost V 6 bases and J 5 bases; bases outside gene matches: 7. The CDR3 contains 15 residues. Germline CDR1 is ENHRY and CDR2 is SYGVKD. Here the CDR3 reads CAISPLAGGGETQYF. The DNA for the CDR3 is TGTGCCATCAGCCCACTAGCGGGGGGCGGTGAGACCCAGTACTTC.

The rearrangement links TRBV30 to TRBJ2-7; 10 bases are a match to TRBD2. V lost 4 bases to trimming and J lost 4 bases; unmatched junction nucleotides: 7. CDR1 GTSNPN and CDR2 SVGIG come from the germline V gene (reference sequence). The length of the CDR3 is 14 residues. As DNA, the CDR3 is TGTGCCTGGATGCAACTAGCGGGAAAGTACGAGCAGTACTTC. Its translation: CAWMQLAGKYEQYF.

This clonotype was detected ten times or more. The genes are TRBV7-2 and TRBJ1-2, with a tentative D call TRBD1 (5 bases). V lost 0 bases, J lost 4 bases, and 12 bases lay in between. Per the germline V gene, CDR1 is SGHTA and CDR2 is FQGNSA. CDR3 length: 15 residues. The CDR3 loop is CASSLARSQGYGYTF. The CDR3 DNA follows: TGTGCCAGCAGCTTAGCGAGATCTCAGGGCTATGGCTACACCTTC.